The 25 T cell receptor beta chains listed next were all sequenced from one sample in a study of human T cells and chemical hapten exposure. Indicated time point: healthy volunteer bleed at 2 weeks. The authors' total RNA extraction used unfractionated whole blood. TCRdb fed the RACE reads into MiXCR, producing one record per CDR3 protein. The repertoire consists of about 130,000 distinct CDR3 sequences, with approximately 9.5% occurring once and the leading ten covering around 1.7%. The specimen was whole blood. All receptors derive from a male donor in good health. Some clones in this sample may be carry-over from other donors' samples.

This clonotype turned up a few times. V usage is TRBV5-1 and J usage is TRBJ2-5, with D perhaps matching TRBD2 (6 bases). The CDR3 is 13 amino acids. Trimming pared 3 bases from V and 5 bases from J, leaving 11 bases between. In germline, CDR1 is SGHRS, CDR2 YFSETQ. In nucleotides, the CDR3 is TGCGCCAGCAGCTCGGGACGGGGGGAGACCCAGTACTTC. Amino acids: CASSSGRGETQYF.

In this sample, this clonotype turned up many times. The J gene is TRBJ1-1, the V gene TRBV6-6; D uncertain. Germline loops: CDR1 MNHNY, CDR2 SVGAGI (reference sequence). Trimming pared 5 bases from V and 8 bases from J, leaving 9 bases between. The length of the CDR3 is 11 residues. The CDR3 region is CASSPRREAFF. As DNA, the CDR3 is TGTGCCAGCAGTCCCCGACGGGAAGCTTTCTTT.

This clonotype showed up many times. In DNA form, the CDR3 reads TGTGCCAGCAGCTCGAGGGACAGTGTCTCTGGGGCCAACGTCCTGACTTTC. This sequence encodes CASSSRDSVSGANVLTF. The chain recombines TRBV5-4 with TRBJ2-6; 7 bases align to TRBD1. Germline V gene data show CDR1 as SGHNT and CDR2 as YYREEE (reference sequence). The J segment lost 0 bases and the V segment lost 3 bases, leaving 6 bases of the junction unmatched. There are 17 residues in the CDR3.

This clonotype was found a few times. The genes are TRBV15 and TRBJ1-2; D is uncertain. The CDR3 is 13 residues long. Looked up from germline, CDR1 is LNHNV and CDR2 is YYDKDF (reference sequence). Trimming pared 2 bases from V and 8 bases from J, leaving 12 bases between. CDR3 region: CATSRSADLGYTF. The CDR3 DNA sequence: TGTGCCACCAGCAGATCTGCTGATTTGGGCTACACCTTC.

This clonotype was picked up many times. The chain has TRBV19 and TRBJ1-1, with D perhaps TRBD1 (5 bases). The ends were cut back, 1 base at V and 5 bases at J, with 11 bases in the middle. The CDR3 is 14 residues long. Germline lookup yields CDR1 LNHDA and CDR2 SQIVND (reference sequence). The CDR3 DNA sequence: TGTGCCAGTAGTATAGGGGACCAAGGGACTGAAGCTTTCTTT. It encodes CASSIGDQGTEAFF.

By share, this clonotype counts as medium-sized. The genes are TRBV20-1 and TRBJ2-1; 7 nucleotides match TRBD1. The V and J ends lost 1 base and 4 bases, in that order; junction bases with no gene match: 4. Germline V gene data show CDR1 as DFQATT and CDR2 as SNEGSKA (reference sequence). The CDR3 runs to 14 residues. For the CDR3, the DNA is TGCAGTGCTAGAGGCGACAGGGAGTACAATGAGCAGTTCTTC. Residues: CSARGDREYNEQFF.

V gene TRBV3-1 combines with J gene TRBJ2-2; 7 nucleotides agree with TRBD2. The J segment lost 6 bases and the V segment lost 3 bases, leaving 4 bases of the junction unmatched. CDR1 and CDR2 (germline): LGHDT, YNNKEL (reference sequence). This CDR3 spans 14 amino acids. The CDR3 loop reads CASSQAGEAGELFF. CDR3 coding DNA: TGTGCCAGCAGCCAGGCGGGAGAGGCCGGGGAGCTGTTTTTT. Together with reference TRBV3-1 and TRBJ2-2, the CDR3 gives the full variable domain: DTAVSQTPKYLVTQMGNDKSIKCEQNLGHDTMYWYKQDSKKFLKIMFSYNNKELIINETVPNRFSPKSPDKAHLNLHINSLELGDSAVYFCASSQAGEAGELFFGEGSRLTVL.

Note on this clonotype: A much bigger clone sits one base away, suggesting this may be a read error. The chain joins TRBV7-6 to TRBJ2-7, with D maybe TRBD2 (5 bases). Germline V gives CDR1 SGHVS, CDR2 FNYEAQ. CDR3 length equals 13 residues. The DNA for the CDR3 is TGTGTCAGCAGCTCACGAGGGACCTACGAGCAGTACTTC. It codes for CVSSSRGTYEQYF.

In its sample, this clonotype was seen a few times. The chain combines TRBV7-9 with TRBJ1-4; 9 bases fit TRBD1. This CDR3 is 14 amino acids long. V shed 5 bases, J shed 8 bases, and the junction held 6 bases outside the gene matches. The V gene's germline CDR1 is SEHNR and CDR2 FQNEAQ (reference sequence). The CDR3 DNA is TGTGCCAGCAGCCGGGACAGGGCGGACGAAAAACTGTTTTTT. Translating gives CASSRDRADEKLFF.

The rearrangement joins TRBV5-1 to TRBJ1-1; D is possibly TRBD1 (6 bases). Germline CDR1 is SGHRS and CDR2 is YFSETQ. Trimming removed 4 bases from V and 2 bases from J, with 12 bases in between. The CDR3 length is 14 residues. DNA for the CDR3: TGCGCCAGCAGCCCCGGGACAATTAACACTGAAGCTTTCTTT. Translation: CASSPGTINTEAFF. The full variable domain, completed using reference TRBV5-1 and TRBJ1-1, is KAGVTQTPRYLIKTRGQQVTLSCSPISGHRSVSWYQQTPGQGLQFLFEYFSETQRNKGNFPGRFSGRQFSNSRSEMNVSTLELGDSALYLCASSPGTINTEAFFGQGTRLTVV.

The rearrangement joins TRBV6-6 to TRBJ2-1, with a tentative D call TRBD2 (5 bases). This CDR3 contains 11 residues. Trimming shortened V by 6 bases and J by 12 bases, and 12 bases separated the two germline ends. From germline, CDR1 is MNHNY and CDR2 SVGAGI (reference sequence). In DNA form, the CDR3 reads TGTGCCAGCAGCCCCAATGCGGGGCAGTTCTTC. Protein sequence: CASSPNAGQFF.

This clonotype was detected ten times or more. The chain combines TRBV3-1 with TRBJ2-1; D gene unclear. V was pared by 0 bases and J by 0 bases, with 15 bases between. The CDR3 has 18 residues. In germline, CDR1 is LGHDT, CDR2 YNNKEL (reference sequence). CDR3 in amino acids: CASSQEAWATGSYNEQFF. The CDR3 region has the DNA TGTGCCAGCAGCCAAGAAGCATGGGCAACGGGCTCCTACAATGAGCAGTTCTTC.

This clonotype was observed a few times. This chain connects TRBV5-4 to TRBJ2-3; D is uncertain. CDR1 is SGHNT, CDR2 YYREEE, per germline (reference sequence). The ends were cut back, 4 bases at V and 1 base at J, with 10 bases in the middle. The CDR3 has 14 residues. The CDR3 region is CASSVPSGTDTQYF. DNA for the CDR3: TGTGCCAGCAGCGTTCCGTCCGGCACAGATACGCAGTATTTT.

This clonotype was recorded a few times. V is TRBV6-5 and J is TRBJ1-2; D ambiguous. Germline CDR1 is MNHEY and CDR2 is SVGAGI. This CDR3 region has 15 residues. Trimming cost V 0 bases and J 2 bases, with 10 bases left between them. The CDR3 bases are TGTGCCAGCAGTTACTCGGAGCGGGGAAACTATGGCTACACCTTC. Translating it yields CASSYSERGNYGYTF.

The V call is TRBV6-2 or TRBV6-3, the J call TRBJ1-1; no clear D. Trimming took off 7 bases at V and 1 base at J, with 10 bases between the two ends. Germline assignment: CDR1 MNHEY and CDR2 SVGEGT. This CDR3 region has 13 residues. CDR3 protein: CASTTGRNTEAFF. DNA of the CDR3: TGTGCCAGCACTACGGGAAGGAACACTGAAGCTTTCTTT.

This clonotype was seen many times. The chain links TRBV29-1 to TRBJ2-2; 9 nucleotides match TRBD2. The germline gives CDR1 SQVTM, CDR2 ANQGSEA. J lost 5 bases, V lost 6 bases, and 10 bases had no gene match. The CDR3 runs to 15 residues. CDR3 amino acids: CSVRRLAVETGELFF. The CDR3 DNA is TGCAGCGTGCGTAGACTAGCGGTAGAAACCGGGGAGCTGTTTTTT.

This clonotype occurred many times. The chain combines TRBV7-2 with TRBJ2-5; 13 nucleotides agree with TRBD2. The CDR3 totals 15 residues. V trimming: 7 bases; J trimming: 5 bases; junction bases outside the gene matches: 7. The germline V gene encodes CDR1 SGHTA and CDR2 FQGNSA. CDR3 nucleotides: TGTGCCAGCATCCCTGGACTAGCGGGAGTTGAGACCCAGTACTTC. Amino acids: CASIPGLAGVETQYF.

The chain has TRBV6-2 or TRBV6-3 and TRBJ2-7, with a tentative D call TRBD1 (6 bases). Trimming left V 7 bases short and J 7 bases short, with 23 bases between. Germline V gene sequence: CDR1 MNHEY, CDR2 SVGEGT. This CDR3 region has 15 residues. The chain's CDR3 is CASTNPRDTSREQYF. DNA for the CDR3: TGTGCCAGCACTAACCCCCGGGACACCTCGAGAGAGCAGTACTTC.

This clonotype has just a few counts. V gene TRBV20-1 combines with J gene TRBJ2-3; no clear D. Germline CDR1 is DFQATT and CDR2 is SNEGSKA (reference sequence). This CDR3 is built from 15 residues. Trimming removed 0 bases at V and 10 bases at J, with 20 bases between. The CDR3 reads CSARDLGQIGTPQYF. The CDR3, as DNA: TGCAGTGCTAGAGATCTCGGGCAGATAGGTACTCCGCAGTATTTT.

The sample holds a few counts of this clonotype. J is TRBJ2-2 and V is TRBV7-2, with D possibly TRBD2 on 6 matching bases. Per the germline V gene, CDR1 is SGHTA and CDR2 is FQGNSA. V lost 1 base and J lost 0, with 15 bases in between. This CDR3 comprises 18 residues. The CDR3 DNA reads as TGTGCCAGCAGCTTAGTGAATGCGGGACCCACGAACACCGGGGAGCTGTTTTTT. Its protein is CASSLVNAGPTNTGELFF.

This clonotype was found many times. This rearrangement joins TRBV4-3 to TRBJ2-3; 7 bases line up with TRBD1. V was pared by 4 bases and J by 2 bases, with 6 bases of the junction left unmatched. From germline, CDR1 is LGHNA and CDR2 YSLEER. The CDR3 consists of 15 residues. The CDR3 DNA is TGCGCCAGCAGCCTAGGGGGCAGCCTCACAGATACGCAGTATTTT. This gives the protein CASSLGGSLTDTQYF.

V gene TRBV7-9 combines with J gene TRBJ2-7; 12 nucleotides match TRBD1. CDR1 SEHNR and CDR2 FQNEAQ come from the germline V gene (reference sequence). This CDR3 has 15 residues. Germline trimming cut 5 bases from V and 7 bases from J; bases unmatched to any gene: 9. The CDR3 protein is CASSLGTGGRGEQYF. Here the CDR3 DNA reads TGTGCCAGCAGCCTCGGGACAGGGGGCAGAGGGGAGCAGTACTTC.

This clonotype was observed a handful of times. V gene TRBV7-2 combines with J gene TRBJ1-5; TRBD1 matches at 8 bases. This CDR3 contains 15 residues. Germline V gives CDR1 SGHTA, CDR2 FQGNSA. V shed 2 bases and J 6 bases; nucleotides not matched to a gene: 6. The CDR3 nucleotides are TGTGCCAGCAGCTTATACAGGGGGAGGGGTCAGCCCCAGCATTTT. It encodes CASSLYRGRGQPQHF.

This clonotype was counted at least ten times. This chain's CDR3 is CSVNSGRTEAFF. DNA for the CDR3: TGCAGCGTTAACTCTGGACGCACTGAAGCTTTCTTT. This chain links TRBV29-1 with TRBJ1-1; D is unresolved. The germline gives CDR1 SQVTM, CDR2 ANQGSEA. V lost 5 bases, J lost 4 bases, and 11 bases lay in between. The CDR3 sequence is 12 residues long.

The rearrangement joins TRBV20-1 to TRBJ2-3, with D unclear. The germline gives CDR1 DFQATT, CDR2 SNEGSKA (reference sequence). V was clipped by 0 bases and J by 2 bases, with 15 bases between them. The CDR3 has 16 amino acids. CDR3 residues: CSARDMGAPPTDTQYF. CDR3 sequence (DNA): TGCAGTGCTAGAGATATGGGTGCACCCCCCACAGATACGCAGTATTTT.